Shown below are 17 T cell receptor beta chains from a single sample sequenced in a study of blood T cell repertoires in COVID-19. Data came from immunoSEQ multiplex PCR; TCRdb stores just in-frame clones and leaves some out. The data hold 300,000 to 350,000 clones, with 90% observed a single time. The sample was PBMCs or T cells enriched from blood (not recorded which). The receptors come from a woman younger than 45 who had been exposed to COVID-19.

CDR3 amino acids: CASSFSGHSYEQYF. In DNA form, the CDR3 reads TGTGCCAGCAGCTTTTCAGGTCACTCCTACGAGCAGTACTTC. The rearrangement uses TRBV7-2 and TRBJ2-7; D is undetermined. V dropped 3 bases and J dropped 0 bases, with 9 bases sitting between them. This CDR3 is 14 amino acids long. In germline, CDR1 is SGHTA, CDR2 FQGNSA.

The chain has TRBV5-1 and TRBJ1-2; D unresolved. The CDR3 runs to 14 residues. Germline V CDR1 and CDR2: SGHRS, YFSETQ. Trimming shortened V by 4 bases and J by 8 bases, and 18 bases separated the two germline ends. The CDR3 nucleotides are TGCGCCAGCAGCGCACCGCGGCTCGATGAGGGCTACACCTTC. It codes for CASSAPRLDEGYTF. The whole variable domain, remainder taken from reference TRBV5-1 and TRBJ1-2, is KAGVTQTPRYLIKTRGQQVTLSCSPISGHRSVSWYQQTPGQGLQFLFEYFSETQRNKGNFPGRFSGRQFSNSRSEMNVSTLELGDSALYLCASSAPRLDEGYTFGSGTRLTVV.

The CDR3 DNA reads TGTGCCAGCAGGTCAACAGGAAACTATGGCTACACCTTC. Encoded protein: CASRSTGNYGYTF. This chain joins TRBV12-3 or TRBV12-4 and TRBJ1-2; D may be TRBD1 (5 bases). V lost 6 bases and J 2 bases, leaving 10 bases between the germline ends. The length of the CDR3 is 13 residues.

This sequence joins TRBV2 and TRBJ1-1; no firm D call. V lost 1 base, J lost 0 bases, and 9 bases lay in between. Germline V lookup: CDR1 SNHLY, CDR2 FYNNEI. CDR3 length equals 15 residues. The DNA of the CDR3 is TGTGCCAGCAGTGAAGTTGTCAACTTGAACACTGAAGCTTTCTTT. Its protein is CASSEVVNLNTEAFF.

The rearrangement uses TRBV6-5 and TRBJ1-3; the match to TRBD1 covers 7 bases. Germline V gene data show CDR1 as MNHEY and CDR2 as SVGAGI. J gave up 0 bases and V 8 bases, and 7 bases lay outside the gene matches. This CDR3 contains 15 residues. The chain's CDR3 is CASRRQGLSGNTIYF. CDR3 nucleotides: TGTGCCAGCCGGAGACAGGGCCTCTCTGGAAACACCATATATTTT.

In its sample, this clone was seen a few times. The CDR3 sequence: CASSSNRGNEQFF. CDR3 coding DNA: TGTGCCAGTAGTAGTAACCGGGGGAATGAGCAGTTCTTC. J is TRBJ2-1 and V is TRBV19, with D perhaps TRBD2 (6 bases). Germline V gives CDR1 LNHDA, CDR2 SQIVND (reference sequence). The CDR3 has 13 amino acids. The germline V and J ends were trimmed by 4 bases and 7 bases, with 11 bases remaining between them.

This clone was recorded once. The chain joins TRBV3-1 (or the pseudogene TRBV3-2) to TRBJ1-6; 9 nucleotides agree with TRBD1. There are 17 residues in the CDR3. V trimming: 4 bases; J trimming: 10 bases; junction bases outside the gene matches: 14. CDR1 and CDR2 (germline): LGHDT, YNNKEL (reference sequence). CDR3 sequence (DNA): TGTGCCAGCAGCCGATCACTAAAGGACAGGGGTCAATCACCCCTCCACTTT. Protein: CASSRSLKDRGQSPLHF.

This chain uses TRBV7-9 with TRBJ2-3; 9 positions agree with TRBD2. The CDR3 is 17 residues long. J was trimmed by 0 bases and V by 6 bases; bases with no gene match: 10. Germline V CDR1 and CDR2: SEHNR, FQNEAQ (reference sequence). CDR3 DNA: TGTGCCAGCAGTGCGAGCGGGGGGCTTCAAAGCACAGATACGCAGTATTTT. Its translation: CASSASGGLQSTDTQYF.

V is TRBV5-6 and J is TRBJ1-2; D might be TRBD1 (6 bases). The germline gives CDR1 SGHDT, CDR2 YYEEEE. V lost 7 bases to trimming and J lost 2 bases, with 9 bases between them. This CDR3 comprises 12 residues. The CDR3 region has the DNA TGTGCCAGCGAGGGGGAGAACTATGGCTACACCTTC. Amino acid sequence: CASEGENYGYTF. Full variable domain (remainder filled in from reference TRBV5-6 and TRBJ1-2): DAGVTQSPTHLIKTRGQQVTLRCSPKSGHDTVSWYQQALGQGPQFIFQYYEEEERQRGNFPDRFSGHQFPNYSSELNVNALLLGDSALYLCASEGENYGYTFGSGTRLTVV.

The chain employs TRBV3-1 (or the pseudogene TRBV3-2) and TRBJ1-2; TRBD1 agrees at 12 bases. CDR3 length: 15 amino acids. Germline CDR1 and CDR2: LGHDT and YNNKEL (reference sequence). V shed 4 bases and J 5 bases; nucleotides not matched to a gene: 5. The CDR3 sequence is CASSPGTGGGYGYTF. CDR3 DNA sequence: TGTGCCAGCAGCCCCGGGACAGGGGGCGGGTATGGCTACACCTTC.

V and J are TRBV5-5 and TRBJ1-1; D call uncertain. Trimming took 4 bases from V and 8 from J, leaving 9 bases between them. Germline CDR1 SGHKS, CDR2 YYEKEE (reference sequence). There are 11 residues in the CDR3. CDR3 in amino acids: CASSLRQEAFF. As DNA, the CDR3 is TGTGCCAGCAGCCTTAGACAAGAAGCTTTCTTT.

V is TRBV6-2 or TRBV6-3 and J is TRBJ1-2; D is undetermined. Trimming took off 0 bases at V and 2 bases at J, with 7 bases between the two ends. Per germline, CDR1 MNHEY and CDR2 SVGEGT. The CDR3 length is 14 residues. CDR3 in amino acids: CASSYSPGNYGYTF. The CDR3 nucleotides read TGTGCCAGCAGTTACTCTCCAGGCAACTATGGCTACACCTTC.

The V gene is TRBV9, the J gene TRBJ1-2, with D unclear. This CDR3 is 12 amino acids long. The V end lost 7 bases, the J end lost 4 bases, and 11 bases lay between the germline ends. In germline, CDR1 is SGDLS, CDR2 YYNGEE. The CDR3 DNA follows: TGTGCCAGCCACCTAGCGGGCTATGGCTACACCTTC. The encoded protein is CASHLAGYGYTF. Complete variable domain (other parts from reference TRBV9 and TRBJ1-2): DSGVTQTPKHLITATGQRVTLRCSPRSGDLSVYWYQQSLDQGLQFLIQYYNGEERAKGNILERFSAQQFPDLHSELNLSSLELGDSALYFCASHLAGYGYTFGSGTRLTVV.

The chain uses TRBV4-1 and TRBJ2-4; 8 nucleotides agree with TRBD2. The length of the CDR3 is 16 residues. Per the germline V gene, CDR1 is MGHRA and CDR2 is YSYEKL. Trimming at V came to 3 bases and at J to 4 bases, leaving 8 bases not matched to a gene. Here the CDR3 reads CASSHLAGPVKNIQYF. The CDR3 DNA reads TGCGCCAGCAGCCACCTAGCGGGCCCGGTTAAAAACATTCAGTACTTC.

As regards this clone: The junction does not match germline at one end; this may be a read error. This chain connects TRBV18 to TRBJ1-2; the match to TRBD1 covers 12 bases. The CDR3 loop spans 14 amino acids. The germline V gene encodes CDR1 KGHSH and CDR2 LQKENI. DNA of the CDR3: TGTGCCAGCTCCCAGTCCGGGACAGGGGGCTCTTTATCCTTC. This gives the protein CASSQSGTGGSLSF. Full variable domain (outside the CDR3, taken from reference TRBV18 and TRBJ1-2): NAGVMQNPRHLVRRRGQEARLRCSPMKGHSHVYWYRQLPEEGLKFMVYLQKENIIDESGMPKERFSAEFPKEGPSILRIQQVVRGDSAAYFCASSQSGTGGSLSFGSGTRLTVV.

This chain uses TRBV19 with TRBJ1-5; D uncertain. Trimming removed 3 bases from V and 4 bases from J, with 16 bases in between. Germline loops: CDR1 LNHDA, CDR2 SQIVND (reference sequence). This CDR3 is 16 amino acids long. The CDR3: CASSIFPKIDNQPQHF. The CDR3 nucleotides are TGTGCCAGTAGTATCTTCCCGAAGATAGATAATCAGCCCCAGCATTTT. The whole variable domain, filled in from reference TRBV19 and TRBJ1-5, reads DGGITQSPKYLFRKEGQNVTLSCEQNLNHDAMYWYRQDPGQGLRLIYYSQIVNDFQKGDIAEGYSVSREKKESFPLTVTSAQKNPTAFYLCASSIFPKIDNQPQHFGDGTRLSIL.

This chain connects TRBV5-6 to TRBJ1-6; 7 positions match TRBD1. CDR1 SGHDT and CDR2 YYEEEE come from the germline V gene. V shed 4 bases, J shed 4 bases, and the junction held 8 bases outside the gene matches. The CDR3 consists of 16 residues. The CDR3, as DNA: TGTGCCAGCAGCCGTGGGACAGCAATATATAATTCACCCCTCCACTTT. Amino acids: CASSRGTAIYNSPLHF.